This TCR beta chain was recovered during a study of blood T cell repertoires in COVID-19. Study overall: Sites across the United States, Italy and Spain contributed samples from acute and convalescent COVID-19. Nucleic acid was either cDNA or gDNA, and it came from T cells, B-cell-depleted T cells, or PBMCs.

V lost 0 bases and J lost 1, with 15 bases in between. Germline V CDR1 and CDR2: GTSNPN, SVGIG (reference sequence). The CDR3 covers 16 residues. In the original workflow: The assay estimated nucleated cells by amplifying reference gene primers. Sequenced by immunoSEQ multiplex PCR; TCRdb stores in-frame clones only, minus some. V and J calls plus clone size are reproduced from that table; the DNA served to infer D and trimming. The table shows around 200,000 clones, with roughly 86% occurring only once. The chain couples TRBV30 to TRBJ1-1, with D possibly being TRBD1 (6 bases). This sequence was found in a middle-aged man with active or convalescent COVID-19. Sequenced: peripheral blood. Written as DNA, the CDR3 is TGTGCCTGGAGTGTAGCGGGGGCTAGGAGGAACACTGAAGCTTTCTTT. Protein product: CAWSVAGARRNTEAFF.